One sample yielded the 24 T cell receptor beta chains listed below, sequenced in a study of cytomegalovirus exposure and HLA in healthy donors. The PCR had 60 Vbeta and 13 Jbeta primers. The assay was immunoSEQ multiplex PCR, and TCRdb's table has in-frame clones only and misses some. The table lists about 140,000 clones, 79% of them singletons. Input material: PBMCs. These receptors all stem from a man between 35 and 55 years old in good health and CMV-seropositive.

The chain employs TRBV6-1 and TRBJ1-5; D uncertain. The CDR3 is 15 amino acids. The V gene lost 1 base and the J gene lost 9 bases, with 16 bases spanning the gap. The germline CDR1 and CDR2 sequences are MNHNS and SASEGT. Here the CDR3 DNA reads TGTGCCAGCAGTGAAGGCGGCGGGGAGGCCCGGCCCCAGCATTTT. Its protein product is CASSEGGGEARPQHF.

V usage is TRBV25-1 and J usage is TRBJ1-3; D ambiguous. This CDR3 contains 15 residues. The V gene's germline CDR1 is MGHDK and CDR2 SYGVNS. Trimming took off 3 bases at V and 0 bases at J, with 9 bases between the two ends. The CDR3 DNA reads TGTGCCAGCAGTGAGTTGTATAGCTCTGGAAACACCATATATTTT. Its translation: CASSELYSSGNTIYF.

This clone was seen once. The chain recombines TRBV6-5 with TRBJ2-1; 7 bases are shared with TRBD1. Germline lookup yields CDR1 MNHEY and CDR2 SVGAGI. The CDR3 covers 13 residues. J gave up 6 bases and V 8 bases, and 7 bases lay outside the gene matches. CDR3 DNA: TGTGCCAGCCGACAGGGCAGCCGCAATGAGCAGTTCTTC. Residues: CASRQGSRNEQFF.

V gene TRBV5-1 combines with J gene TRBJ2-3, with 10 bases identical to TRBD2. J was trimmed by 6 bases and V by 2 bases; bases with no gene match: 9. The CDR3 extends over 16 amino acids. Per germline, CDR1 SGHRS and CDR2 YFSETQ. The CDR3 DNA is TGCGCCAGCAGCTTTCAGAGCGGGAGGGCGGTTGATACGCAGTATTTT. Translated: CASSFQSGRAVDTQYF. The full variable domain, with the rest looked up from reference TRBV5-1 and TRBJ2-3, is KAGVTQTPRYLIKTRGQQVTLSCSPISGHRSVSWYQQTPGQGLQFLFEYFSETQRNKGNFPGRFSGRQFSNSRSEMNVSTLELGDSALYLCASSFQSGRAVDTQYFGPGTRLTVL.

The CDR3, as DNA: TGTGCCAGTAGTAGCGATTACACCGGGGAGCTGTTTTTT. Its translation is CASSSDYTGELFF. V usage is TRBV19 and J usage is TRBJ2-2; D unresolved. Trimming removed 4 bases from V and 3 bases from J, with 6 bases in between. This CDR3 has 13 amino acids. Germline CDR1 LNHDA, CDR2 SQIVND (reference sequence).

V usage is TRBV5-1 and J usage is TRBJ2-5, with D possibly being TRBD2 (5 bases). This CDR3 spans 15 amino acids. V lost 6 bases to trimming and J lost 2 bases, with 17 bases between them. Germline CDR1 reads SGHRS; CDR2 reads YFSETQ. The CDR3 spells CASKMVGEHQETQYF. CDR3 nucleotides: TGCGCCAGCAAGATGGTGGGAGAGCATCAAGAGACCCAGTACTTC.

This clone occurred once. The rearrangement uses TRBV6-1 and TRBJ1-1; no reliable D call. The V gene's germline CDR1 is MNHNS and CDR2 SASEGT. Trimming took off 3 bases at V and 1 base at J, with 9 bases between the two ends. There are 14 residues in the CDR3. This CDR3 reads CASSENGRNTEAFF. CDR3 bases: TGTGCCAGCAGTGAGAATGGGAGGAACACTGAAGCTTTCTTT.

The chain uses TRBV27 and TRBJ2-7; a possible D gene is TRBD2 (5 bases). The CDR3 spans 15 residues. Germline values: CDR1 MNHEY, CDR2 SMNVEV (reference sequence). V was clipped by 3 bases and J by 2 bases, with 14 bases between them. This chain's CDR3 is CASSFWAGGTYEQYF. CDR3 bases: TGTGCCAGCAGTTTTTGGGCGGGTGGCACCTACGAGCAGTACTTC.

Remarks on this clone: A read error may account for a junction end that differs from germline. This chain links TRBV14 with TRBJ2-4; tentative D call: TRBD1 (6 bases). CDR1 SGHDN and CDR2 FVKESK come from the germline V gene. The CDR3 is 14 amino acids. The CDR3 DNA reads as TGTGCCAGCAGCCAAGGAATATCAGGGGCCGCTCCCATCTTC. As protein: CASSQGISGAAPIF.

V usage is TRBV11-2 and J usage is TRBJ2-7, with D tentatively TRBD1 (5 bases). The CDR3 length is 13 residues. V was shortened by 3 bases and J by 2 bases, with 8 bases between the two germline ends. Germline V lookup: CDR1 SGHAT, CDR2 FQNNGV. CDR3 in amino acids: CASSFGAAYEQYF. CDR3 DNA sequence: TGTGCCAGCAGCTTTGGGGCCGCCTACGAGCAGTACTTC.

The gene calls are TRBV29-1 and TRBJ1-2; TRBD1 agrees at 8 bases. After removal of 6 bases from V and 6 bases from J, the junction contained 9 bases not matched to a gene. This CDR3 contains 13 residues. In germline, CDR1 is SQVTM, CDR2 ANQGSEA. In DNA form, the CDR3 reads TGCAGCGTGGGAAGACAGGGGCCTAATGGCTACACCTTC. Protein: CSVGRQGPNGYTF.

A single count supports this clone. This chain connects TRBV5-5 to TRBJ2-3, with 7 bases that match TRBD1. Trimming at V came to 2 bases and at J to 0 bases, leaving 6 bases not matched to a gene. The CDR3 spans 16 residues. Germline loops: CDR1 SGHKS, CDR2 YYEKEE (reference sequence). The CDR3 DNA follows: TGTGCCAGCAGCTTAGGACAGGCCACTAGCACAGATACGCAGTATTTT. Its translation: CASSLGQATSTDTQYF.

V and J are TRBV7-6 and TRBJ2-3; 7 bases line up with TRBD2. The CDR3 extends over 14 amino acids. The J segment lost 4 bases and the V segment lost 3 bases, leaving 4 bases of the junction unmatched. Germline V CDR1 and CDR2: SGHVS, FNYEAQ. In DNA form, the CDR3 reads TGTGCCAGCAGCTTTGGCGGGAGACCAGATACGCAGTATTTT. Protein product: CASSFGGRPDTQYF.

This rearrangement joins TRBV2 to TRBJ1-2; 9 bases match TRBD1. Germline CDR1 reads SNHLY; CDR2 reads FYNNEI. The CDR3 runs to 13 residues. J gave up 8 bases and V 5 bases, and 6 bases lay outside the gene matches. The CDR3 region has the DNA TGTGCCAGCAGTCCCTTCGGGACAGGGGGCTACACCTTC. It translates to CASSPFGTGGYTF.

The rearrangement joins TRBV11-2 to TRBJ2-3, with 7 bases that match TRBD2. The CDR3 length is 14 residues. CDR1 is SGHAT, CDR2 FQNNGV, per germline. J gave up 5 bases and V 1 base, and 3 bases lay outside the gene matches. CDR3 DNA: TGTGCCAGCAGCTTAGGCTCTAGCGGAGATACGCAGTATTTT. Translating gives CASSLGSSGDTQYF.

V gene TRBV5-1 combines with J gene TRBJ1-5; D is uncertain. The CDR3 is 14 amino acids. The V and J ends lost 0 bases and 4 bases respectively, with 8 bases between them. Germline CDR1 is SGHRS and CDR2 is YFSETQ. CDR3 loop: CASSLGGGNQPQHF. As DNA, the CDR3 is TGCGCCAGCAGCTTGGGAGGCGGTAATCAGCCCCAGCATTTT.

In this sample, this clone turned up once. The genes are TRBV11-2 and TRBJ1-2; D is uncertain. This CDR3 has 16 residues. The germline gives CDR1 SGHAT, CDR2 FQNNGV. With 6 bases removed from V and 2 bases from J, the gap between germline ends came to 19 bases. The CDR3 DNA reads TGTGCCAGCAGAAGAATCACCCGAGCGGAGAACTATGGCTACACCTTC. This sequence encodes CASRRITRAENYGYTF. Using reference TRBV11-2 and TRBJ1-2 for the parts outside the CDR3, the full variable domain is EAGVAQSPRYKIIEKRQSVAFWCNPISGHATLYWYQQILGQGPKLLIQFQNNGVVDDSQLPKDRFSAERLKGVDSTLKIQPAKLEDSAVYLCASRRITRAENYGYTFGSGTRLTVV.

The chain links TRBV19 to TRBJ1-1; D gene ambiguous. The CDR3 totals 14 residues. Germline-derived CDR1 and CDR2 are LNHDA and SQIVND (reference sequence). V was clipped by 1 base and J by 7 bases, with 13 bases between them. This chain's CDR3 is CASSIGNGLLEAFF. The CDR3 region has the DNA TGTGCCAGTAGTATAGGGAATGGGCTTCTTGAAGCTTTCTTT.

Here the CDR3 DNA reads TGTGCCAGCAGCTGGGGGACAGGCCGGAACACTGAAGCTTTCTTT. Translated: CASSWGTGRNTEAFF. The rearrangement uses TRBV5-8 and TRBJ1-1; 8 bases agree with TRBD1. With 3 bases clipped from V and 1 base from J, the junction kept 5 bases outside the gene matches. Per germline, CDR1 SGHTS and CDR2 YDEGEE. The CDR3 covers 15 residues.

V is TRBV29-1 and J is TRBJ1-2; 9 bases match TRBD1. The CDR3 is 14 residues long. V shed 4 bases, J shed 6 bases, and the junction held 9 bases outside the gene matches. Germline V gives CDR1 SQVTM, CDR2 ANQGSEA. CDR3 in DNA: TGCAGCGTTGTGGGACAGGGTAGTTGGGATGGCTACACCTTC. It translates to CSVVGQGSWDGYTF.

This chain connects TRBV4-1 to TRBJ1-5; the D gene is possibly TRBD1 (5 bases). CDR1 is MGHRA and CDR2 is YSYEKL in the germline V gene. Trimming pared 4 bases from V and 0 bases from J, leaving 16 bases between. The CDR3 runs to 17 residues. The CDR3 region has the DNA TGCGCCAGCAGCCGGGTTTGGGGGGTCCATAGCAATCAGCCCCAGCATTTT. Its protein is CASSRVWGVHSNQPQHF.

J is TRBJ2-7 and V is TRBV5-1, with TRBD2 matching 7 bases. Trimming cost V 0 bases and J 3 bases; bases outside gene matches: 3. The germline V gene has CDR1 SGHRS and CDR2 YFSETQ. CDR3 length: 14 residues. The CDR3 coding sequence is TGCGCCAGCAGCTTGGGGGGGGGTGGCTACGAGCAGTACTTC. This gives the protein CASSLGGGGYEQYF.

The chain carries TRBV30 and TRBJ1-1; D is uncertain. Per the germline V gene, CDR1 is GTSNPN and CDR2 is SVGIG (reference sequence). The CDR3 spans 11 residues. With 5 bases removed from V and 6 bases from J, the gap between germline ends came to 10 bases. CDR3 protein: CAWVSGSEAFF. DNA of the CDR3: TGTGCCTGGGTTTCGGGATCTGAAGCTTTCTTT.

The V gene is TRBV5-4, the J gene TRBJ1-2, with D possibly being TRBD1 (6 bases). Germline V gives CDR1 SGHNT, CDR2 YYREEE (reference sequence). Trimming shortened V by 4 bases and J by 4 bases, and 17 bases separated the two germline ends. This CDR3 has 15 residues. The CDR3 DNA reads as TGTGCCAGCAGCAACCATGTAAAGGGGGTCTATGGCTACACCTTC. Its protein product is CASSNHVKGVYGYTF.